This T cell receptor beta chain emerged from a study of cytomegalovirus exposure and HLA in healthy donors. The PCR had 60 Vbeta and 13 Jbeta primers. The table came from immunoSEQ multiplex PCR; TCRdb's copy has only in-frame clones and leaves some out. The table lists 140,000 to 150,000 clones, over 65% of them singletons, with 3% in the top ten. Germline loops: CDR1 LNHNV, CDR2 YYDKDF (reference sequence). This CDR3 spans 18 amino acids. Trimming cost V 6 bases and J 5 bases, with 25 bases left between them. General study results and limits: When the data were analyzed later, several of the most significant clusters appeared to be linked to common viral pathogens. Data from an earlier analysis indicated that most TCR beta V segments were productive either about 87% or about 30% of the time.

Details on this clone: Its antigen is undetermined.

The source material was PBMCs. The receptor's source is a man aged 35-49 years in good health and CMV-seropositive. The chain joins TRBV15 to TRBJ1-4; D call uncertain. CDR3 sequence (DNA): TGTGCCACCAGTGAAGTCCTGCGTCTCCTAGTCGACAATGAAAAACTGTTTTTT. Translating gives CATSEVLRLLVDNEKLFF.